Listed below are T cell receptor beta chains from one sample, sequenced in a study of early T cells in non-severe SARS-CoV-2 infection. One entry per CDR3 protein, called by TCRdb with MiXCR from the 5' RACE reads. The sample has approximately 27,000 distinct CDR3 sequences; under 6% are singletons. The sequenced sample was whole blood. The receptors were sampled from an adult who was a healthcare worker with PCR-confirmed SARS-CoV-2 infection or an uninfected control (not recorded which). The CDR3 runs from the conserved cysteine through the conserved F or W. The D gene is left open where the match is weak. Some rows mark clone size as missing; the rest say once, few, many or name a class of expanded clone.

>many|TRBV11-2|TRBJ2-7|TRBD1|16
TGTGCCAGCAGCACTGAGGGGACAGGGGGAGCCTACGAGCAGTACTTC
CASSTEGTGGAYEQYF
>few|TRBV12-2|TRBJ2-1|.|20
TGTGCAAGTCGGCCCCGCGGGGAGAAAGATACCAAGAGCTCCTACAATGAGCAGTTCTTC
CASRPRGEKDTKSSYNEQFF
>many|TRBV6-2/TRBV6-3|TRBJ1-5|TRBD1|16
TGTGCCAGCAGTTCCTTACAGGGGCATAGCAATCAGCCCCAGCATTTT
CASSSLQGHSNQPQHF
>.|TRBV11-3|TRBJ2-5|TRBD2|13
TGTGCCAGCAGCGAGGGACTAGCAAAGACCCAGTACTTC
CASSEGLAKTQYF
>few|TRBV7-3|TRBJ2-2|TRBD1|14
TGTGCCACCGGGACAGGGTCGAACACCGGGGAGCTGTTTTTT
CATGTGSNTGELFF
>many|TRBV19|TRBJ2-7|.|17
TGTGCCAGTAGTAGCCTAACAGGACCCCTGAATCCCTACGAGCAGTACTTC
CASSSLTGPLNPYEQYF
>.|TRBV10-2|TRBJ2-4|.|13
TGCGCCAGCAGTTCCCGTGGAGCGGACATTCAGTACTTC
CASSSRGADIQYF
>many|TRBV10-3|TRBJ2-1|TRBD2|14
TGTGCCATCAGCGGACTAGCGGGGCGGGATGAGCAGTTCTTC
CAISGLAGRDEQFF
>many|TRBV6-2/TRBV6-3|TRBJ2-3|.|14
TGTGCCAGCGGGAAGGGGCGCGGGACAGATACGCAGTATTTT
CASGKGRGTDTQYF
>few|TRBV11-2|TRBJ2-3|.|14
TGTGTCAGCGGACGGAGGGAGGTTGCAGATACGCAGTATTTT
CVSGRREVADTQYF
>many|TRBV20-1|TRBJ2-3|TRBD2|16
TGCAGTGCTAGAGATCCTTCGGGACTAAGCACAGATACGCAGTATTTT
CSARDPSGLSTDTQYF
>many|TRBV24-1|TRBJ1-5|TRBD1|15
TGTGCCACCAGTGATTCCGGACAGGATTGGGGGCCCCAGCATTTT
CATSDSGQDWGPQHF
>many|TRBV29-1|TRBJ2-6|.|12
TGCAGCGTTTTAACTGGGGCCAACGTCCTGACTTTC
CSVLTGANVLTF
>many|TRBV28|TRBJ2-7|.|14
TGTGCCAGCAGTTTGTTAAGGGGGTCCTACGAGCAGTACTTC
CASSLLRGSYEQYF
>many|TRBV4-3|TRBJ2-2|.|15
TGCGCCAGCAGCCCATCTCTAGGGGACACCGGGGAGCTGTTTTTT
CASSPSLGDTGELFF
>many|TRBV20-1|TRBJ2-7|TRBD2|19
TGCAGTGCCCAGAGGACTAGCGGGAGGGCCGGGGGGAGTGGCTACGAGCAGTACTTC
CSAQRTSGRAGGSGYEQYF
>many|TRBV18|TRBJ2-5|.|13
TGTGCCAGCTCACCACCGACACAAGAGACCCAGTACTTC
CASSPPTQETQYF
>many|TRBV2|TRBJ2-1|.|15
TGTGCCAGCAGGAACTCGGGAGCGGCTGGGAATGAGCAGTTCTTC
CASRNSGAAGNEQFF
>many|TRBV11-2|TRBJ2-7|TRBD2|15
TGTGCCAGCTCCCCAGCAGCGGGAGGTCCCTACGAGCAGTACTTC
CASSPAAGGPYEQYF
>many|TRBV20-1|TRBJ2-3|TRBD2|15
TGCAGTGCTGCCCGCGGGAGGGCCTTTACAGATACGCAGTATTTT
CSAARGRAFTDTQYF
>many|TRBV28|TRBJ2-7|TRBD2|17
TGTGCCAGCAGTCCGGGACTAGCGGGAGGTCTTCCCTACGAGCAGTACTTC
CASSPGLAGGLPYEQYF
>many|TRBV12-3/TRBV12-4|TRBJ2-5|TRBD2|18
TGTGCCAGCAGTCCCCTGGGCCTAGCGGGAGAAGCCGTGAAGACCCAGTACTTC
CASSPLGLAGEAVKTQYF
>many|TRBV3-1|TRBJ2-3|.|15
TGTGCCAGCAGCCAAGTTAGCCTCGGCACAGATACGCAGTATTTT
CASSQVSLGTDTQYF
>many|TRBV28|TRBJ1-6|TRBD1|17
TGTGCCAGCAGTTTGCCAGGACAGGGGAGCGGCGGTTCACCCCTCCACTTT
CASSLPGQGSGGSPLHF
>medium-sized|TRBV5-6|TRBJ2-1|TRBD2|15
TGTGCCAGCAGCCCGAAGGAGCGGGGGGGCAATGAGCAGTTCTTC
CASSPKERGGNEQFF
>many|TRBV18|TRBJ2-4|TRBD2|15
TGTGCCAGCTCAATGACGGGAGGGCCGGTGGACATTCAGTACTTC
CASSMTGGPVDIQYF
>many|TRBV29-1|TRBJ2-7|.|13
TGCAGCGTTGAATGGCAGGGGGGTTACGAGCAGTACTTC
CSVEWQGGYEQYF
>.|TRBV7-8|TRBJ2-3|.|15
TGTGCAACCCCCCTCGTCCCGTTCAGCACAGATACGCAGTATTTT
CATPLVPFSTDTQYF
>many|TRBV20-1|TRBJ2-2|.|13
TGCAGTGCGCAGGGGCTGAACACCGGGGAGCTGTTTTTT
CSAQGLNTGELFF
>many|TRBV12-3/TRBV12-4|TRBJ1-1|.|15
TGTGCCAGCAGTTTGTCTACCACCGGGGGGACTGAAGCTTTCTTT
CASSLSTTGGTEAFF
>medium-sized|TRBV9|TRBJ2-7|.|16
TGTGCCAGCAGCCCCACCGGACTTCTTAGCCCATACGAGCAGTACTTC
CASSPTGLLSPYEQYF
>.|TRBV24-1|TRBJ2-1|.|19
TGTGCCACCAGTGATATGGCCCGAGGGGGGAGCGGGATCTACAATGAGCAGTTCTTC
CATSDMARGGSGIYNEQFF
>many|TRBV12-3/TRBV12-4|TRBJ1-1|TRBD1|15
TGTGCCAGCAGTGAGACCAGGGGGCGTGCTGGGGGAGCTTTCTTT
CASSETRGRAGGAFF
>.|TRBV27|TRBJ2-5|.|17
TGTGCCAGCAGTTCGACCCCCGGGTCAAATTCCCAGGAGACCCAGTACTTC
CASSSTPGSNSQETQYF
>many|TRBV4-2|TRBJ2-5|TRBD2|16
TGTGCCAGCAGCCAAGCTGATGCGGGGGGCCAAGAGACCCAGTACTTC
CASSQADAGGQETQYF
>many|TRBV24-1|TRBJ2-7|TRBD1|12
TGTGCCGCCCGGGACAGTTACTACGAGCAGTACTTC
CAARDSYYEQYF
>.|TRBV10-1|TRBJ2-7|.|12
TGCGCCAGAGATGTTAACGGCTACGAGCAGTACTTC
CARDVNGYEQYF
>.|TRBV5-1|TRBJ2-2|TRBD2|17
TGCGCCAGCAGAACTAGCGGCGTCCTTACGAACACCGGGGAGCTGTTTTTT
CASRTSGVLTNTGELFF
>medium-sized|TRBV11-2|TRBJ2-3|.|14
TGTGCCAGCAGCCCCGGGACCGCTTATGATACGCAGTATTTT
CASSPGTAYDTQYF
>few|TRBV7-6|TRBJ2-5|TRBD2|14
TGTGCCAGCAGTCCCAGCGGGATTCAAGAGACCCAGTACTTC
CASSPSGIQETQYF
>many|TRBV12-5|TRBJ1-1|.|12
TGTGCTAGTGGACCGGGACACCTGGAAGCTTTCTTT
CASGPGHLEAFF
>many|TRBV5-1|TRBJ2-2|.|14
TGCGCCAGCAGCCGGGTTAGGAACACCGGGGAGCTGTTTTTT
CASSRVRNTGELFF